This T cell receptor beta chain comes out of a study of human versus mouse CDR3 diversity and MHC coevolution. Study-wide context: Reported immunoSEQ sensitivity was one in 200,000 T cells, with reduced amplification bias. Findings and limits, study-wide: Among all groups, two of three human donors showed least clonal inequality. iCHAO1 estimated the human TCR beta repertoire at roughly 1.5 million clonotypes.

Naive CD4 T cells, CD45RO-negative and CD62L-positive, were flow-sorted from PBMCs. The CDR3 extends over 18 amino acids. The J segment lost 3 bases and the V segment lost 4 bases, leaving 15 bases of the junction unmatched. Germline V gene lookup returns CDR1 SGDLS and CDR2 YYNGEE. Only in-frame clones appear in the TCRdb table, and some are missing; sequencing was by immunoSEQ multiplex PCR. The data contain more than 55,000 clones, roughly 93% of them seen just once; the ten biggest clones take up about 19%. Details on this clone: The antigen is not known.

The sequence was obtained from a person between 55 and 70 years old in good health. The sequenced sample consisted of naive CD4+ T cells from blood. Sample subset: CD45RO-negative CD62L-positive naive CD4 T cells. The chain recombines TRBV9 with TRBJ2-1; TRBD2 matches at 8 bases. The CDR3 sequence: CASSSVTTGLANYNEQFF. CDR3 DNA: TGTGCCAGCAGCTCAGTGACCACTGGACTAGCCAACTACAATGAGCAGTTCTTC. The entire variable domain, with the rest obtained from reference TRBV9 and TRBJ2-1, is as follows: DSGVTQTPKHLITATGQRVTLRCSPRSGDLSVYWYQQSLDQGLQFLIQYYNGEERAKGNILERFSAQQFPDLHSELNLSSLELGDSALYFCASSSVTTGLANYNEQFFGPGTRLTVL.